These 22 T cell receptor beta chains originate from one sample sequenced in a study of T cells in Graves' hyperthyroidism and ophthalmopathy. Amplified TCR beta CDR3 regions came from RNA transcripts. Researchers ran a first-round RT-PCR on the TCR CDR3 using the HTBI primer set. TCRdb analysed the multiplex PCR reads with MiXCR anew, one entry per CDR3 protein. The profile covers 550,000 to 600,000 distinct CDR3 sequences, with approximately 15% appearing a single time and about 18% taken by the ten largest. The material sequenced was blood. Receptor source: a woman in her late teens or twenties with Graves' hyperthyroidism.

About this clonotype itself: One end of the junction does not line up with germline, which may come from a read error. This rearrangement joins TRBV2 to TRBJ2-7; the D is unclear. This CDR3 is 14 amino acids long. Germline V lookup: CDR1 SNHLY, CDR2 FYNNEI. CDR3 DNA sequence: TGCGCCAGCAGCCAAACTCGGGCATCCTACGAGCAGTACTTC. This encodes CASSQTRASYEQYF.

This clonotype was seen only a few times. Here the CDR3 DNA reads TGTGCCAGCAGCCAAAGGAGGGTAGGAGATACGCAGTATTTT. Amino acid sequence: CASSQRRVGDTQYF. The chain carries TRBV14 and TRBJ2-3; D might be TRBD2 (6 bases). CDR3 length: 14 residues. V lost 2 bases and J 5 bases, leaving 11 bases between the germline ends. Germline V lookup: CDR1 SGHDN, CDR2 FVKESK.

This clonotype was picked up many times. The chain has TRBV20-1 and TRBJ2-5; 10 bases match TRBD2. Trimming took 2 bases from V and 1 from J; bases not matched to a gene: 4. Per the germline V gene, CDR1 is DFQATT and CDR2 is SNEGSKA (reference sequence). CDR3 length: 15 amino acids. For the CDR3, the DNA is TGCAGTGCTAGACCTCGACTAGCGGGCCAAGAGACCCAGTACTTC. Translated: CSARPRLAGQETQYF.

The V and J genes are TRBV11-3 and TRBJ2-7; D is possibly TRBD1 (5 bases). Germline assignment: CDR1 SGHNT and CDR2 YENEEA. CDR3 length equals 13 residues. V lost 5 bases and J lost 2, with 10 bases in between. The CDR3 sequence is CASSQGAPYEQYF. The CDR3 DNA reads TGTGCCAGCAGCCAAGGGGCCCCCTACGAGCAGTACTTC.

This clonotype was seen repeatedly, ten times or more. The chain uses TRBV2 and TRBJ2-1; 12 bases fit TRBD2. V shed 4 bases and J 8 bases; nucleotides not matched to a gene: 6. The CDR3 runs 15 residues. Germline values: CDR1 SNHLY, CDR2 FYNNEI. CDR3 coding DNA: TGTGCCAGCAGTGCGACTAGCGGGAGTGGGGATGAGCAGTTCTTC. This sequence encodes CASSATSGSGDEQFF.

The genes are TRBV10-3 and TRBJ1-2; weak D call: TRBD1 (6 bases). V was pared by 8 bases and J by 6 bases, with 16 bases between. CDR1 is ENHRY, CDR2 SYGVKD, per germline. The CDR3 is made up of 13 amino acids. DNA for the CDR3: TGTGCCATCGCCCTCCTGGAGGGGGATGGCTACACCTTC. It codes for CAIALLEGDGYTF.

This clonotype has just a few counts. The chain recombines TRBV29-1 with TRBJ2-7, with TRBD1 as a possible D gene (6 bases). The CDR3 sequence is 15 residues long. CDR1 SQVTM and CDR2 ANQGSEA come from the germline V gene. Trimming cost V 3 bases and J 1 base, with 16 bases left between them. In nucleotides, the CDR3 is TGCAGCGTTGAGACGGACAGATTGGGGTCCTACGAGCAGTACTTC. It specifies CSVETDRLGSYEQYF.

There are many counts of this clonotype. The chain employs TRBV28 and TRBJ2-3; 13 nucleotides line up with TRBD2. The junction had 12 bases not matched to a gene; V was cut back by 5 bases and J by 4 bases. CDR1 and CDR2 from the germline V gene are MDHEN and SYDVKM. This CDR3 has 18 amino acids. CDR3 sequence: CASSGWGGLAGDPDTQYF. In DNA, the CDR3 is TGTGCCAGCAGTGGGTGGGGAGGACTAGCGGGAGATCCAGATACGCAGTATTTT. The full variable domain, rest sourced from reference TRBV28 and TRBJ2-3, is DVKVTQSSRYLVKRTGEKVFLECVQDMDHENMFWYRQDPGLGLRLIYFSYDVKMKEKGDIPEGYSVSREKKERFSLILESASTNQTSMYLCASSGWGGLAGDPDTQYFGPGTRLTVL.

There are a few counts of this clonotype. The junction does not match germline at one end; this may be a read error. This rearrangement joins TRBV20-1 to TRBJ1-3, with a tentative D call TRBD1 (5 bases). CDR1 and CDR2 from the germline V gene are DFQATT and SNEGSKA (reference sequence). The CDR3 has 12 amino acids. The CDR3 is CGGAYSGNTIYF. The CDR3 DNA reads TGTGGGGGTGCCTACTCTGGAAACACCATATATTTT.

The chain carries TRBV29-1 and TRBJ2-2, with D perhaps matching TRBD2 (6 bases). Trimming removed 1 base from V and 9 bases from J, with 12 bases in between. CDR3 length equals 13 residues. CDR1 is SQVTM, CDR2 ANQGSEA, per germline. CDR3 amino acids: CSVEVGGSRELFF. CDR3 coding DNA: TGCAGCGTTGAAGTGGGAGGATCTAGGGAGCTGTTTTTT.

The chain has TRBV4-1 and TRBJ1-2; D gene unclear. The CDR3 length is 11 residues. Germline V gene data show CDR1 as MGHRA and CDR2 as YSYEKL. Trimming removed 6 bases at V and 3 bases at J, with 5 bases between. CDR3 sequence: CASRQYYGYTF. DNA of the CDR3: TGCGCCAGCAGGCAGTACTATGGCTACACCTTC.

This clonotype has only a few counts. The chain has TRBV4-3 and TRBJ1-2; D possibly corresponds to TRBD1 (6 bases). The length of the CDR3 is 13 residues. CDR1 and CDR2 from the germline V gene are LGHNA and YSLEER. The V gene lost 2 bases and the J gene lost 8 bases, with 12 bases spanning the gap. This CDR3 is CASSQQGGVGYTF. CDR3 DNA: TGCGCCAGCAGCCAACAAGGGGGGGTGGGCTACACCTTC.

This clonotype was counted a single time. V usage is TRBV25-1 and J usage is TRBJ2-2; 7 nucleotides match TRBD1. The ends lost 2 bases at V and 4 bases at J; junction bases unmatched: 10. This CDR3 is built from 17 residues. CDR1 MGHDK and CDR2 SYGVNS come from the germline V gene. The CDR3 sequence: CASSEKLLRGTTGELFF. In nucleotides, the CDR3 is TGTGCCAGCAGTGAAAAACTACTCAGGGGGACCACCGGGGAGCTGTTTTTT.

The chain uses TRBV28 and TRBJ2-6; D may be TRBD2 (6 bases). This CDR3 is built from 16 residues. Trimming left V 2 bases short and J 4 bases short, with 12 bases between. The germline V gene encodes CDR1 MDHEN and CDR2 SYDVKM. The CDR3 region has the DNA TGTGCCAGCAGTTTAGATGCGGGGATGGGGGCCAACGTCCTGACTTTC. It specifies CASSLDAGMGANVLTF. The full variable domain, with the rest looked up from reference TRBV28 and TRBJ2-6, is DVKVTQSSRYLVKRTGEKVFLECVQDMDHENMFWYRQDPGLGLRLIYFSYDVKMKEKGDIPEGYSVSREKKERFSLILESASTNQTSMYLCASSLDAGMGANVLTFGAGSRLTVL.

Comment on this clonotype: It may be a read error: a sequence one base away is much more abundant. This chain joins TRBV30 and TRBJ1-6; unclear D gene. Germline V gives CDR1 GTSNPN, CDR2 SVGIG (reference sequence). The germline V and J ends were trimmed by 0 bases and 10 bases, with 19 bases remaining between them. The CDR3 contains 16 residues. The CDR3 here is CAWSVPRSRRNSPLHF. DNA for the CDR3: TGTGCCTGGAGTGTACCCCGTTCCAGGCGGAACTCACCCCTCCACTTT.

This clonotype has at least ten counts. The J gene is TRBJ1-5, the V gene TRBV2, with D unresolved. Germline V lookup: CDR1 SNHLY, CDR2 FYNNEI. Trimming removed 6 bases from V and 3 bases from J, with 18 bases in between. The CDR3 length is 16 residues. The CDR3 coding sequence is TGTGCCAGCAGGAAAGGATATGCAGGAGCCAATCAGCCCCAGCATTTT. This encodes CASRKGYAGANQPQHF.

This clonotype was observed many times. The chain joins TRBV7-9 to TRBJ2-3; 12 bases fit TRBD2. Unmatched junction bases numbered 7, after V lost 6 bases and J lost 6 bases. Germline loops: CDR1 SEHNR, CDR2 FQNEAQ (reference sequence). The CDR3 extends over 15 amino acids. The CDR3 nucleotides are TGTGCCAGCAGACCGACTAGCGGGAGATTCGATACGCAGTATTTT. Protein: CASRPTSGRFDTQYF.

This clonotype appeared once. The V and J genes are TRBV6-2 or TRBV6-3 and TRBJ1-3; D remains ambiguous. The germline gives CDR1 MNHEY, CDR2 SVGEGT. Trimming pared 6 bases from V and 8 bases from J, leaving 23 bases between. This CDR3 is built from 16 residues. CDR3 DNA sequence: TGTGCCAGCAGGGTGGGGTCGTGGAACGCCGGAGACACCATATATTTT. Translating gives CASRVGSWNAGDTIYF.

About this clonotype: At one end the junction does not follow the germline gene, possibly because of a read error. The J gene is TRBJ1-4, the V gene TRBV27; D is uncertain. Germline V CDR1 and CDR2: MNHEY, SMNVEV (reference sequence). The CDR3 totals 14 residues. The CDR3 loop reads CTSSPTGGGEKLFF. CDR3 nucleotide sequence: TGTACCAGCAGTCCGACGGGAGGTGGTGAAAAACTGTTTTTT.

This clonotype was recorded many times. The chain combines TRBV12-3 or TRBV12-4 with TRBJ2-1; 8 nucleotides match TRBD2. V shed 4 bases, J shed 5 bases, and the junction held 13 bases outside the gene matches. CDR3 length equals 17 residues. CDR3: CASSYSLSGGPHNEQFF. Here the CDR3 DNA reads TGTGCCAGCAGTTACTCCCTAAGCGGGGGACCTCACAATGAGCAGTTCTTC.

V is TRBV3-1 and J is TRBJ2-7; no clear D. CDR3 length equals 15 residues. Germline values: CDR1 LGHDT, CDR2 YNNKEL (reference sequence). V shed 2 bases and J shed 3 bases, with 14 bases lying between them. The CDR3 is CASSQKDSRNYEQYF. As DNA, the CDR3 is TGTGCCAGCAGCCAAAAAGACTCCAGGAACTACGAGCAGTACTTC.

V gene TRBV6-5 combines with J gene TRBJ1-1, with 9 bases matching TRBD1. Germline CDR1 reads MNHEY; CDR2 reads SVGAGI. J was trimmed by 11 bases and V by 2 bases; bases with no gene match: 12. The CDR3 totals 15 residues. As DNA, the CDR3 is TGTGCCAGCAGTTACGGAGTGGGACAGGGAAACATGGCTTTCTTT. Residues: CASSYGVGQGNMAFF.